This record concerns one T cell receptor beta chain sequence. TCRdb's copy holds only in-frame clones and misses some; the assay was immunoSEQ multiplex PCR. The sample consists of 200,000 to 250,000 clones, about nine tenths of them appearing once. The data belong to a study of blood T cell repertoires in COVID-19. Study in general: From T cells, B-cell-depleted T cells, or PBMCs came the material, which was cDNA or gDNA.

The junction had 6 bases not matched to a gene; V was cut back by 2 bases and J by 0 bases. Germline loops: CDR1 MNHEY, CDR2 SVGAGI. The CDR3 is 16 residues long. The chain couples TRBV6-5 to TRBJ1-1; 7 bases are a match to TRBD1. The sample taken for sequencing was peripheral blood. This clonotype originated in a man in his fifties or sixties with COVID-19, enrolled during active disease. The CDR3 nucleotides are TGTGCCAGCAGTTACCCGGACGACAGGGTGAACACTGAAGCTTTCTTT. It yields the protein CASSYPDDRVNTEAFF.